The clone carrying this T cell receptor beta chain appeared a single time. Its antigen is unknown. This sample was taken from a study of siplizumab effects on memory and regulatory T cells. Overall study findings and caveats: The mean Treg-derived percentage of mappable alloreactive CD4+ clones was 65% to 75% with siplizumab compared with about 28% in controls.

Produced via immunoSEQ multiplex PCR; TCRdb's table is partial and in-frame only. This table has over 85,000 clones, approximately 90% appearing once. This sequence was found in a human donor in good health. Material for sequencing was CD4+ T cells sorted from blood.

This CDR3 is CASSLRTGVYTEAFF. DNA for the CDR3: TGTGCCAGCAGCTTGAGGACAGGGGTGTACACTGAAGCTTTCTTT. The chain is built from TRBV5-4 and TRBJ1-1, with TRBD1 matching over 9 bases. CDR1 and CDR2 from the germline V gene are SGHNT and YYREEE (reference sequence). With 1 base clipped from V and 3 bases from J, the junction kept 4 bases outside the gene matches. This CDR3 contains 15 residues.